This T cell receptor (beta chain) appears in the sequencing data of a study of blood T cell repertoires in COVID-19. Study at large: Samples of COVID-19 (acute and convalescent) were obtained from the United States, Italy and Spain. PBMCs, B-cell-depleted T cells, or T cells provided the cDNA or gDNA that made up the material.

Per the original methods: For nucleated cells, counts were estimated from reference gene primer amplification. The protocol was immunoSEQ multiplex PCR, while the TCRdb copy is restricted to in-frame clones and leaves out a portion. V and J calls and clone size come straight from that table; D and trimming were deduced from the DNA. The sample has under 250,000 clones, more than 65% seen once. Germline V gives CDR1 MNHEY, CDR2 SMNVEV (reference sequence). V was clipped by 5 bases and J by 6 bases; unmatched bases: 7. The CDR3 extends over 14 amino acids. This TCR came from a woman in her sixties or seventies with acute or convalescent COVID-19. The chain recombines TRBV27 with TRBJ2-1; 7 bases agree with TRBD1. The sequenced sample was peripheral blood. The CDR3: CASSPSTGLNEQFF. CDR3 in DNA: TGTGCCAGCAGTCCTTCGACAGGGCTCAATGAGCAGTTCTTC.